The rows below give T cell receptor beta chains drawn from one sample of a study of CD8+CD57+ T cells in acquired aplastic anemia. TCRdb redid the calling of the reads with MiXCR, one entry per CDR3 protein. The profile covers approximately 250,000 distinct CDR3 sequences, with less than 85% appearing a single time and 35% to 50% taken by the ten largest. Sequenced input: sorted CD4+, CD8+, or CD8+CD57+ T cells (not recorded which) from PBMCs. All receptors come from a human donor with aplastic anemia. Both conserved end residues are part of each CDR3. The D gene is left open where the match is weak. Part of the rows lack a size; the others show once, few, many or a class for expanded clones.

NA | TRBJ2-3 | NA | TRBV7-9 | CASSLASGPEGLYF | TGTGCCAGCAGCTTAGCGTCAGGGCCAGAGGGTTTGTATTTT
NA | TRBJ1-6 | NA | TRBV7-8 | CASSLAGGPDTQYPHF | TGTGCCAGCAGCTTGGCGGGAGGTCCCGATACGCAGTACCCCCACTTT
NA | TRBJ1-1 | NA | TRBV7-9 | CASSLVADTQFF | TGTGCCAGCAGCTTAGTTGCAGATACGCAGTTCTTT
NA | TRBJ1-2 | NA | TRBV7-2 | CASSSRERPYNYCYTF | TGTGCCAGCAGCTCACGGGAAAGGCCCTATAACTATTGCTACACCTTC
NA | TRBJ2-4 | NA | TRBV7-2 | CASSPQMNTEAFFKIQYF | TGTGCCAGCAGCCCACAGATGAACACTGAAGCTTTCTTTAAAATTCAGTACTTC
NA | TRBJ1-2 | TRBD1 | TRBV2 | CASSEDRGRYNGYIF | TGTGCCAGCAGCGAAGATAGGGGGCGGTACAATGGGTACATCTTC
NA | TRBJ2-2 | NA | TRBV7-6 | CASSPNRGRPNTGELFF | TGCGCCAGCAGCCCCAATAGGGGACGGCCAAACACCGGCGAGCTGTTTTTT
NA | TRBJ2-6 | NA | TRBV7-6 | CASSLAHGTKDTHLTF | TGTGCCAGCAGCTTAGCCCACGGGACAAAAGACACCCACCTGACTTTC
NA | TRBJ1-1 | NA | TRBV7-9 | CASSKRETGEAFF | TGTGCCAGCAGCAAAAGGGAGACGGGTGAAGCTTTCTTT
many | TRBJ1-2 | TRBD1 | TRBV29-1 | CRARDRDGYTF | TGCAGGGCAAGGGACAGGGACGGCTACACCTTC
NA | TRBJ2-6 | NA | TRBV7-8 | CASSLAGSHETQYLTF | TGTGCCAGCAGCTTAGCGGGTAGCCACGAGACCCAGTACCTGACTTTC
few | TRBJ2-7 | NA | TRBV7-8 | CASSLVGGPDKQYF | TGTGCCAGCAGTTTAGTGGGAGGTCCCGACAAGCAGTATTTC
NA | TRBJ2-7 | TRBD1 | TRBV10-3 | CAISEGQGRGEQYF | TGTGCCATCAGTGAGGGACAGGGGAGAGGCGAGCAGTACTTC
NA | TRBJ2-7 | TRBD1 | TRBV20-1 | CSARGTGGLSYEQYF | TGCAGTGCTAGGGGGACAGGGGGACTCTCCTACGAGCAGTACTTC
NA | TRBJ1-1 | NA | TRBV5-4 | CASSITSETTEAFF | TGTGCCAGCAGCATTACTAGCGAGACCACTGAAGCTTTCTTT
once | TRBJ1-1 | NA | TRBV5-1 | CASSLVSGVGNTEAFF | TGCGCCAGCAGCTTGGTGTCAGGGGTTGGGAACACTGAAGCTTTCTTT
NA | TRBJ2-1 | NA | TRBV11-3 | CASSLDDTVRDNEQFF | TGTGCCAGCAGCTTAGATGACACAGTGAGGGACAATGAGCAGTTCTTC
NA | TRBJ2-7 | NA | TRBV7-3 | CASTLAQLTSGEKYF | TGTGCCAGCACCTTAGCGCAATTGACCTCTGGGGAGAAGTACTTC
NA | TRBJ2-5 | NA | TRBV7-9 | CASSRERRGGSHEF | TGTGCCAGCAGCAGAGAAAGAAGGGGGGGGAGCCATGAGTTC
NA | TRBJ2-7 | TRBD2 | TRBV7-9 | CASSVAGSYEPNF | TGTGCCAGCAGCGTAGCGGGGAGCTACGAGCCCAACTTC
NA | TRBJ2-7 | NA | TRBV2 | CASNTQGSHEQYF | TGTGCCAGCAACACCCAGGGGAGCCACGAGCAGTACTTC
NA | TRBJ2-1 | NA | TRBV2 | CATSREADVYNEQFF | TGTGCCACCTCGAGGGAAGCGGACGTCTACAATGAGCAGTTCTTC
NA | TRBJ1-1 | NA | TRBV7-8 | CASSLALGRNTEYFF | TGTGCCAGCAGCTTAGCGCTGGGTCGGAACACGGAATATTTCTTT
NA | TRBJ1-2 | NA | TRBV7-2 | CASSLGLEGGYTF | TGTGCCAGCAGCTTGGGCCTCGAGGGTGGCTACACCTTC
NA | TRBJ2-7 | NA | TRBV2 | CPSSELEPILYEQYF | TGTCCCAGCAGTGAGTTAGAGCCGATACTCTACGAGCAGTACTTC
once | TRBJ2-7 | TRBD2 | TRBV7-4 | CASSLASGGLLLEQYF | TGTGCCAGCAGCTTAGCTAGCGGGGGGCTACTTCTGGAGCAGTACTTC
NA | TRBJ1-2 | NA | TRBV9 | CASSLALDSRTYGYTF | TGTGCCAGCAGCTTGGCTCTGGACTCCCGGACGTATGGCTACACCTTC
NA | TRBJ2-6 | NA | TRBV7-9 | CASSLDSGSSGANVLTF | TGCGCCAGCAGCCTAGATAGCGGCTCGTCTGGGGCCAACGTCCTGACTTTC
NA | TRBJ1-5 | NA | TRBV2 | CASSDWGADQPQHF | TGTGCCAGCAGTGACTGGGGGGCCGATCAGCCCCAGCATTTT
once | TRBJ1-2 | NA | TRBV7-3 | CASSARPQEQSARYTF | TGTGCCAGCAGCGCCCGTCCGCAAGAGCAATCAGCTCGATACACCTTC
NA | TRBJ2-3 | TRBD1 | TRBV7-8 | CASSLGTGAVTLTQYF | TGTGCCAGCAGCTTGGGGACAGGGGCCGTCACACTTACGCAGTATTTT
NA | TRBJ2-7 | NA | TRBV5-1 | CASSLQEGGVDEQYF | TGCGCCAGCAGCTTACAGGAAGGTGGCGTGGACGAGCAGTACTTC
once | TRBJ1-6 | NA | TRBV5-5 | CASSLGRGGHNSPLHF | TGTGCCAGCAGCTTGGGGAGGGGCGGCCATAATTCACCCCTCCACTTT
NA | TRBJ1-2 | NA | TRBV9 | CASSEGSARGYFF | TGTGCCAGCAGCGAAGGGTCAGCAAGGGGCTACTTCTTC
NA | TRBJ2-7 | NA | TRBV9 | CASTLEYYEQYF | TGTGCCAGCACTCTAGAGTACTACGAGCAGTACTTC
NA | TRBJ1-6 | NA | TRBV7-8 | CASSSTTGKGSPLHF | TGTGCCAGCAGCTCCACGACAGGAAAGGGTTCACCCCTCCACTTT
NA | TRBJ2-7 | NA | TRBV20-1 | CSLRGADPYEQYF | TGCAGCCTTAGGGGGGCGGACCCCTACGAGCAGTACTTC
once | TRBJ2-7 | TRBD1 | TRBV5-6 | CAGQGARALLYEQYF | TGTGCCGGACAGGGGGCTAGGGCCCTACTCTACGAGCAGTACTTC
hyperexpanded | TRBJ2-5 | NA | TRBV15 | CATSRGSEQETQYF | TGTGCCACCAGCAGAGGCAGCGAGCAAGAGACCCAGTACTTC
NA | TRBJ2-7 | TRBD2 | TRBV2 | CASTHGGGDEQYF | TGTGCCAGCACCCACGGGGGGGGCGACGAGCAGTACTTC
NA | TRBJ2-1 | NA | TRBV7-2 | CASSGAGAWDKQFF | TGTGCCAGCAGCGGGGCAGGAGCTTGGGATAAGCAGTTCTTC
once | TRBJ1-2 | NA | TRBV9 | CASSASGTHMEQCYTF | TGTGCCAGCAGCGCATCCGGGACCCACATGGAGCAGTGCTACACCTTC
NA | TRBJ1-1 | NA | TRBV7-2 | CASSFDLDENTEAFF | TGTGCCAGCAGCTTTGATCTAGATGAGAACACTGAAGCTTTCTTT
NA | TRBJ2-7 | TRBD1 | TRBV15 | CATSIPGTGANEQYF | TGTGCCACCAGCATCCCCGGGACAGGGGCCAACGAGCAGTACTTC
NA | TRBJ2-7 | NA | TRBV2 | CASSDGEPLLYEQYF | TGTGCCAGCAGTGACGGAGAGCCCCTACTCTACGAGCAGTACTTC
NA | TRBJ1-2 | TRBD1 | TRBV7-3 | CASSLGGQGTNYGYTF | TGTGCCAGCAGCTTAGGGGGACAGGGGACTAACTATGGCTACACCTTC
NA | TRBJ2-1 | NA | TRBV13 | CASSGGSRGNEQFF | TGTGCCAGCAGCGGCGGATCAAGAGGCAATGAGCAGTTCTTC
NA | TRBJ2-3 | NA | TRBV5-6 | CASSLGRSSDTQYF | TGTGCCAGCAGCTTAGGGAGGAGTTCAGATACGCAGTATTTT
NA | TRBJ2-1 | NA | TRBV7-3 | CASSDGGIQAEFF | TGTGCCAGCAGTGATGGGGGGATCCAGGCGGAGTTCTTC
NA | TRBJ2-1 | NA | TRBV7-8 | CASSLAGGNEQFF | TGTGCCAGCAGCTTAGCGGGAGGTAATGAGCAGTTCTTC
NA | TRBJ2-5 | NA | TRBV7-3 | CASGDGGTEATHFF | TGTGCCAGCGGCGACGGCGGCACAGAAGCGACGCATTTTTTC
NA | TRBJ2-7 | NA | TRBV2 | CASSPTSGPNAQYF | TGTGCCAGCAGTCCGACGTCGGGTCCCAATGCGCAGTACTTC
NA | TRBJ2-3 | NA | TRBV7-3 | CASSLEGAAREYF | TGTGCCAGCAGCCTAGAAGGGGCGGCTCGGGAGTATTTT